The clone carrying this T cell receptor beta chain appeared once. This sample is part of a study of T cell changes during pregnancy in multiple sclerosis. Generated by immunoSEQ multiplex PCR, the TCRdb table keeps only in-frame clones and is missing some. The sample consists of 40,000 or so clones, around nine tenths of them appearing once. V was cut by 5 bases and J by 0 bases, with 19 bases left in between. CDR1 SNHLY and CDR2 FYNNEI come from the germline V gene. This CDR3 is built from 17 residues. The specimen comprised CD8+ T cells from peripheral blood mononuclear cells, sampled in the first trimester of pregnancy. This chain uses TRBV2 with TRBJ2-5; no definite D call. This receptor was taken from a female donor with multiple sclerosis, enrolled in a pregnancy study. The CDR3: CASSQFLGPGDQETQYF. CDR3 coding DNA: TGTGCCAGCAGTCAATTCTTAGGCCCTGGAGACCAAGAGACCCAGTACTTC. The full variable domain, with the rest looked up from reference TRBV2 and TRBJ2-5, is EPEVTQTPSHQVTQMGQEVILRCVPISNHLYFYWYRQILGQKVEFLVSFYNNEISEKSEIFDDQFSVERPDGSNFTLKIRSTKLEDSAMYFCASSQFLGPGDQETQYFGPGTRLLVL.